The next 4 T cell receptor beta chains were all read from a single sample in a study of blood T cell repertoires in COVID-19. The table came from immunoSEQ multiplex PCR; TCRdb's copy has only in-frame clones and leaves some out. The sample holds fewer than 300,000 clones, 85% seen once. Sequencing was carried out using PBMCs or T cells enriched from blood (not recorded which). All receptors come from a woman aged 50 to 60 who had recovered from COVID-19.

CDR3 bases: TGCAGTGCTAGTTGGGGACTTGCGGGGGCCCGCGAGCAGTTCTTC. Translation: CSASWGLAGAREQFF. The chain combines TRBV20-1 with TRBJ2-1, with D perhaps matching TRBD2 (7 bases). There are 15 residues in the CDR3. Germline V gene lookup returns CDR1 DFQATT and CDR2 SNEGSKA (reference sequence). Trimming stripped 3 bases from V and 10 bases from J, with 22 bases between.

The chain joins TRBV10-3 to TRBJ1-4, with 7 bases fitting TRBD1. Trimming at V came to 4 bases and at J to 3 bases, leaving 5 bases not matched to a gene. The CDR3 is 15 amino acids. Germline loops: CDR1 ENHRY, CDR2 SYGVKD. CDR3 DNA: TGTGCCATCAGTGCTAGGGGGCAAGCTAATGAAAAACTGTTTTTT. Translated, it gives CAISARGQANEKLFF.

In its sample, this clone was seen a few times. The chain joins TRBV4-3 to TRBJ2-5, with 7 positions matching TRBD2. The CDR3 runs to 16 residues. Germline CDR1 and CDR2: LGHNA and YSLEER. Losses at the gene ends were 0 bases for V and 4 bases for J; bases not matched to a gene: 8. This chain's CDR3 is CASSQDMQGGRETQYF. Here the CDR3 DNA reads TGCGCCAGCAGCCAAGATATGCAGGGAGGGAGAGAGACCCAGTACTTC.

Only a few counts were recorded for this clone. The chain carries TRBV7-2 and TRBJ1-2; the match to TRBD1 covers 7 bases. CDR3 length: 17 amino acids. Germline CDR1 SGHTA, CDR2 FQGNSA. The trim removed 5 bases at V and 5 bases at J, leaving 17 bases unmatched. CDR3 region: CASSNVGQAALGYGYTF. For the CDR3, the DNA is TGTGCCAGCAGCAATGTAGGACAGGCGGCGTTGGGTTATGGCTACACCTTC.